This T cell receptor (beta chain) was found in a study of molecular identifiers for immune sequencing clone quantification listed by TCRdb under 2018. For the study in its entirety: For a replicate experiment, the RNA from either approximately 20,000 or 100,000 naive CD8 T cells was divided into five aliquots, and four of those aliquots went on to sequencing. This methods study used CD8 T cells to benchmark TCR RNA copy counting and molecular-identifier clustering-based TCR repertoire sequencing (MIDCIRS). General findings and caveats noted by the study authors: Spiked-in Jurkat TCR RNA equivalent to a single cell was reported to be detectable even among over 800,000 naive CD8 T cells. When barcode sub-clustering was not used, chimeric consensus sequences inflated TCR diversity, with chimeras reaching as high as 47%. Clones above 20 RNA copies held over 99% of molecules in CMV-specific effector cells but under 1% in naive cells. The naive libraries included spiked-in Jurkat TCR RNA (fewer than 11 copies' worth), and this Jurkat TCR RNA is not part of the donor repertoire. Modeling gave roughly 2.9 recovered TCR RNA copies per cell versus approximately 9 by digital PCR, implying about 30% capture efficiency. Highly expanded clone sizes could be underestimated if identical TCR molecules share a barcode.

Including the terminal cysteine and phenylalanine, the CDR3 comprises 15 residues. Here the CDR3 DNA is all that survives: 45 bases in frame from base 1. CDR1 and CDR2, looked up from the germline V gene (reference sequence), are SEHNR and FQNEAQ. The junction carries 16 bases between V and J, which are trimmed by 4 bases and 4 bases respectively. Libraries were constructed by PCR. Reads for this sample came from a NextSeq 500. Bulk TCR libraries were made following a previously described method, with the TCR primers given in Table S5. The Qiagen AllPrep DNA/RNA kit was used to purify total RNA. Before any analysis, reads coming from multiple sequencing runs of the same library were combined into one pool. Processing in the source paper ran as follows. Reads were retained only if an exact TCR constant sequence was present, and the retained reads were trimmed to 150 nt and grouped according to their 12-nt molecular barcodes. Within each barcode group, reads were sub-clustered at a 15% Levenshtein threshold, and quality-weighted consensus sequences were built per RNA molecule. Non-functional sequences were excluded, and lower-count sequences lying one edit away from another sequence were also excluded. Based on a fit of two negative binomial distributions, barcode sub-clusters having less than 20% of the maximum read count were discarded. TCRdb trimmed the raw reads at Q25, called clones with MiXCR and kept productive beta chains. Every entry covers one CDR3 protein and lists the most common genes and DNA from its rows. None of the V and J calls come from the authors' own analysis; TCRdb made them. Across this sample there are approximately 97,000 distinct CDR3 sequences, with about 24% seen only once. The ten largest account for 0.94% of the sample.

This clonotype has ten or more counts. This clone's antigen is unknown. No base qualities exist here, and no much larger clone lies one base off it. Naive CD8 T cell libraries were made from about 20,000 to 1,000,000 sorted cells using 10%, 30% or 50% of purified RNA. Naive CD8 T cells were FACS-sorted as CD8+CD4-CCR7+CD45RA+ on a BD FACSAria II into RLT Plus buffer. To test detection sensitivity, Jurkat RNA equivalent to more than 9 TCR copies was spiked into samples of about 19,000-1,100,000 naive CD8 T cells. Enrichment of CD8 T cells was performed with RosetteSep CD8+ T Cell Enrichment Cocktail and Ficoll-Paque, after which ACK red cell lysis was carried out.

The V and J genes are TRBV7-9 and TRBJ2-5, with TRBD1 perhaps the D gene, on 6 matching bases. The specimen sequenced was naive CD8+ T cells from blood, with Jurkat cell RNA spiked in. What the cell subset or site label conveys for this sample: FACS-sorted CD8+CD4-CCR7+CD45RA+ naive T cells. This receptor was taken from a human donor in good health. Some libraries in this study had Jurkat cell RNA spiked in. The CDR3 corresponds to CASSSIRGTRETQYF. Read as DNA, the sequence is TGTGCCAGCAGCTCCATCAGGGGTACGAGAGAGACCCAGTACTTC.